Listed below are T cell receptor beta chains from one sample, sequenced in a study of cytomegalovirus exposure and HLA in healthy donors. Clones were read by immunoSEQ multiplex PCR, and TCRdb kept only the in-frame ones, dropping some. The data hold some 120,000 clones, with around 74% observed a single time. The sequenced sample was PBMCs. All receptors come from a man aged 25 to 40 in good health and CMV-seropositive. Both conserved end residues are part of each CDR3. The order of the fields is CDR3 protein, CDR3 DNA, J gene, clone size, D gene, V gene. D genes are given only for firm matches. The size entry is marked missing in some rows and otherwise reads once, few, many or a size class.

CASSPTAVYGYTF	TGTGCCAGCAGTCCCACAGCAGTCTATGGCTACACCTTC	TRBJ1-2	-	-	TRBV28
CASSQVQGTEAFF	TGTGCCAGCAGCCAAGTTCAGGGAACTGAAGCTTTCTTT	TRBJ1-1	-	-	TRBV14
CASSPPDRRETQYF	TGTGCCAGCTCACCACCGGACAGGAGGGAGACCCAGTACTTC	TRBJ2-5	-	TRBD1	TRBV18
CASSLEDRGPYNEQFF	TGTGCCAGCAGCTTAGAAGACAGGGGGCCTTACAATGAGCAGTTCTTC	TRBJ2-1	-	TRBD1	TRBV7-6
CASSSGTIGEQYF	TGTGCCAGCAGTAGTGGGACTATCGGCGAGCAGTACTTC	TRBJ2-7	-	TRBD2	TRBV28
CASSYSSGTGQPQHF	TGTGCCAGCAGTTACTCCAGTGGGACTGGGCAGCCCCAGCATTTT	TRBJ1-5	-	-	TRBV6-5
CASRPGQGASEQYF	TGTGCCAGCAGGCCGGGACAGGGGGCCTCCGAGCAGTACTTC	TRBJ2-7	-	TRBD1	TRBV2
CATSRDTDAEEETQYF	TGTGCCACCAGCAGAGATACGGATGCCGAGGAAGAGACCCAGTACTTC	TRBJ2-5	few	-	TRBV15
CASSQDSRGPYGYTF	TGCGCCAGCAGCCAAGATAGCAGGGGTCCGTATGGCTACACCTTC	TRBJ1-2	few	-	TRBV4-3
CASSQDEGGSGANVLTF	TGTGCCAGCAGCCAAGACGAAGGGGGCAGTGGGGCCAACGTCCTGACTTTC	TRBJ2-6	few	TRBD1	TRBV7-2
CASSFEVNSYEQYF	TGTGCCAGCAGTTTCGAGGTGAACTCCTACGAGCAGTACTTC	TRBJ2-7	-	-	TRBV27
CASGSRPGGITGELFF	TGTGCTAGTGGTTCACGACCAGGGGGCATCACCGGGGAGCTGTTTTTT	TRBJ2-2	-	TRBD1	TRBV12-5
CASSISPTVTGGNGYTF	TGTGCCAGTAGTATAAGTCCTACAGTCACAGGGGGAAATGGCTACACCTTC	TRBJ1-2	-	TRBD1	TRBV19
CASSPRTPNTGELFF	TGTGCCAGCAGCCCAAGGACACCCAACACCGGGGAGCTGTTTTTT	TRBJ2-2	-	-	TRBV7-7
CASSLARLEDYEQYF	TGTGCCAGCAGCTTGGCCCGTTTGGAGGACTACGAGCAGTACTTC	TRBJ2-7	-	-	TRBV5-5
CASSYRKLYGYTF	TGTGCCAGCAGCTACAGGAAACTATATGGCTACACCTTC	TRBJ1-2	-	-	TRBV5-4
CATSRDPGFNEKLFF	TGTGCCACCAGCAGAGATCCCGGGTTTAATGAAAAACTGTTTTTT	TRBJ1-4	few	-	TRBV15
CAISWGTGYNEKLFF	TGTGCCATCTCTTGGGGCACCGGTTATAATGAAAAACTGTTTTTT	TRBJ1-4	-	-	TRBV10-3
CASSARRKNTEAFF	TGTGCCAGCAGCGCGCGGAGGAAGAACACTGAAGCTTTCTTT	TRBJ1-1	few	-	TRBV6-5
CASSTLAGELDYGYTF	TGTGCCAGCAGTACCCTGGCGGGGGAGCTTGACTATGGCTACACCTTC	TRBJ1-2	-	-	TRBV28
CASRPTGGLTDTQYF	TGTGCCAGCAGGCCTACTGGGGGCCTCACAGATACGCAGTATTTT	TRBJ2-3	-	-	TRBV7-9
CASSSTAGGRRYEQYF	TGTGCCAGCAGCTCCACCGCAGGGGGGCGCCGGTACGAGCAGTACTTC	TRBJ2-7	-	-	TRBV28
CASSFPGAEGTEAFF	TGTGCCAGCAGCTTCCCAGGGGCCGAAGGAACTGAAGCTTTCTTT	TRBJ1-1	-	-	TRBV5-5
CASSANQGATNEKLFF	TGTGCCAGCAGCGCAAACCAAGGGGCAACTAATGAAAAACTGTTTTTT	TRBJ1-4	-	-	TRBV13
CASSQEPGVVATEAFF	TGTGCCAGCAGCCAAGAACCGGGGGTGGTTGCCACTGAAGCTTTCTTT	TRBJ1-1	-	-	TRBV5-5
CAWSVVSGVDGYTF	TGTGCCTGGAGTGTAGTGTCAGGGGTCGATGGCTACACCTTC	TRBJ1-2	-	-	TRBV30
CASSLQSGGSLSYEQYF	TGTGCCAGCAGCTTACAGAGCGGGGGGAGTCTTAGTTACGAGCAGTACTTC	TRBJ2-7	-	TRBD2	TRBV7-2
CASSLSRGYGYTF	TGTGCCAGCAGCCTCTCCCGGGGGTATGGCTACACCTTC	TRBJ1-2	-	-	TRBV7-2
CASSWDRGYTEAFF	TGTGCCAGCAGCTGGGACAGGGGGTACACTGAAGCTTTCTTT	TRBJ1-1	-	TRBD1	TRBV5-4
CASSQPTDMNTEAFF	TGCGCCAGCAGCCAACCGACAGATATGAACACTGAAGCTTTCTTT	TRBJ1-1	-	-	TRBV4-1
CASGSNGTPYNEQFF	TGTGCTAGTGGCTCTAACGGGACACCTTACAATGAGCAGTTCTTC	TRBJ2-1	-	-	TRBV12-5
CASSYSMRANTEAFF	TGTGCCAGCAGTTACTCGATGCGGGCGAACACTGAAGCTTTCTTT	TRBJ1-1	-	-	TRBV6-6
CASSRFRTDNQPQHF	TGTGCCAGCAGCCGATTTAGGACAGATAATCAGCCCCAGCATTTT	TRBJ1-5	-	-	TRBV28
CASSYSRDRSHEQYF	TGTGCCAGCAGTTACTCGCGGGACAGGTCACACGAGCAGTACTTC	TRBJ2-7	once	TRBD1	TRBV6-5